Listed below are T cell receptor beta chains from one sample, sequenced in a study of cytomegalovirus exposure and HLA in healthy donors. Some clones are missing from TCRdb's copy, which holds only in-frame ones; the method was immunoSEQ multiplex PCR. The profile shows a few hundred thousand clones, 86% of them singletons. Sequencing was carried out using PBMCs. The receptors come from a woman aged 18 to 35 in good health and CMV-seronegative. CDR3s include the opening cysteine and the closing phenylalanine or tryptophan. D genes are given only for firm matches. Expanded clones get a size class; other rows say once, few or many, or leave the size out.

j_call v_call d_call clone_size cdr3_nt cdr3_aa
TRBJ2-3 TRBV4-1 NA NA TGCGCCAGCAGCCAAGATGACTGGACTGTCACAGATACGCAGTATTTT CASSQDDWTVTDTQYF
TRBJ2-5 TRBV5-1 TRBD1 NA TGCGCCAGCAGCGCCGGGACAGCTGGAGAGACCCAGTACTTC CASSAGTAGETQYF
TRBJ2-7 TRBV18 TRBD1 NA TGTGCCAGCTCATCCGACAGGGTGTCGTACGAGCAGTACTTC CASSSDRVSYEQYF
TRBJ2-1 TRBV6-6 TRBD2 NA TGTGCCAGCAGCGGGGGGGCCTCTTCCAATGAGCAGTTCTTC CASSGGASSNEQFF
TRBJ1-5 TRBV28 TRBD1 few TGTGCCAGCAGCCGCGGGCAGGGGGCGTTTAGCAATCAGCCCCAGCATTTT CASSRGQGAFSNQPQHF
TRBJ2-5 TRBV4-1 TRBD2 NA TGCGCCAGCAGCCGCGGACTAGCGGGATTAGGGATGGAGACCCAGTACTTC CASSRGLAGLGMETQYF
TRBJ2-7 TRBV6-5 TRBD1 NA TGTGCCAGCTCCCCCGGGACAGGTCTTTACGAGCAGTACTTC CASSPGTGLYEQYF
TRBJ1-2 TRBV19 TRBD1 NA TGTGCCAGTAGTTTGGGACAGGTTGGGGGCTACACCTTC CASSLGQVGGYTF
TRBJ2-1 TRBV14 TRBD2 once TGTGCCAGCAGCCCCCGAGGGAGTAGCGGGAGCGGTTCCTACAATGAGCAGTTCTTC CASSPRGSSGSGSYNEQFF
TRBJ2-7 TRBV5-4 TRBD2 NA TGTGCCAGCAGCCCGGGGGGAATGGGGTTATCCTACGAGCAGTACTTC CASSPGGMGLSYEQYF
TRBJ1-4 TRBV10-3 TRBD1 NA TGTGCCACGGGAACAGGGGTGGCCGAAAAACTGTTTTTT CATGTGVAEKLFF
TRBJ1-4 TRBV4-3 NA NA TGCGCCAGCAGCCAAGATAGGGGCAGCCCGAATGAAAAACTGTTTTTT CASSQDRGSPNEKLFF
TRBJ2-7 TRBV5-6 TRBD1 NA TGTGCCAGCAGCCCCAGAGGGACAGGGAGCCTCGAGCAGTACTTC CASSPRGTGSLEQYF
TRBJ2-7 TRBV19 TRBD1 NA TGTGCCAGTAGTATTCTCGACCTCGGGACAGGGACCTACGAGCAGTACTTC CASSILDLGTGTYEQYF
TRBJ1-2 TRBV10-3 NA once TGTGCCATCAGTGAGGAAGGGGGTCACTATGGCTACACCTTC CAISEEGGHYGYTF
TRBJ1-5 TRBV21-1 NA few TGTGCCAGCAGCAAAGGAAAGGGGTCAGCCAAGACGAGCAATCAGCCCCAGCATTTT CASSKGKGSAKTSNQPQHF
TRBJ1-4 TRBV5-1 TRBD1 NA TGCGCCAGCAGCGACCCACAGGGGAATGCTGAAAAACTGTTTTTT CASSDPQGNAEKLFF
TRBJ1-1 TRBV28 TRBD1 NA TGTGCCAGCAGTACCCAGGGGGCCCTGAACACTGAAGCTTTCTTT CASSTQGALNTEAFF
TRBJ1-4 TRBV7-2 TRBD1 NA TGTGCCAGCAGCCAGGACAGGAGCCATGAAAAACTGTTTTTT CASSQDRSHEKLFF
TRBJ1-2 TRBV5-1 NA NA TGCGCCAGCAGCTTGGCCCCGGGAGCCAACTATGGCTACACCTTC CASSLAPGANYGYTF
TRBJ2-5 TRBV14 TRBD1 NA TGTGCCAGCAGCGGGACAGGGCATGAGACCCAGTACTTC CASSGTGHETQYF
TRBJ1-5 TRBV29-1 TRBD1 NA TGCAGCGTTGCCCGGGACAGAAATTTACCCCTGAGCAATCAGCCCCAGCATTTT CSVARDRNLPLSNQPQHF
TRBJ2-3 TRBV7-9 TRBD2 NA TGTGCCAGCAGCTTTCTGACTAGCGGGAGGGGAGATACGCAGTATTTT CASSFLTSGRGDTQYF
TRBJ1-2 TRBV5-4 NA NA TGTGCCAGCAGCCTAGGTCAGGGGAAACTCAACTATGGCTACACCTTC CASSLGQGKLNYGYTF
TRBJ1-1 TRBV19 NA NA TGTGCCAGTAGGCGATCCCGCCTAACTGAAGCTTTCTTT CASRRSRLTEAFF
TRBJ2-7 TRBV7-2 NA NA TGTGCCAGCAGCTCTGGACCCCACAGGATCTACGAGCAGTACTTC CASSSGPHRIYEQYF
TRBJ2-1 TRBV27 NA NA TGTGCCAGCAGTTACGGACAGTTATACAATGAGCAGTTCTTC CASSYGQLYNEQFF
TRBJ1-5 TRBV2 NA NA TGTGCCAGCAGTGAGGGATGGGGGAGGCGGCAGCCCCAGCATTTT CASSEGWGRRQPQHF
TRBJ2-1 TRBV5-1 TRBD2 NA TGCGCCAGCAGCCGGGGACTAGCGGGAGACAATGAGCAGTTCTTC CASSRGLAGDNEQFF
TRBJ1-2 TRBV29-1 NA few TGCAGCGCGATATTGACAGATAACTATGGCTACACCTTC CSAILTDNYGYTF
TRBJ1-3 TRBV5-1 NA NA TGCGCCAGCAGCCCTGGTCGGTCTGGAAACACCATATATTTT CASSPGRSGNTIYF
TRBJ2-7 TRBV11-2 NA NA TGTGCCAGCAGCTTAGGCGGGACAGTTAAAGAGCAGTACTTC CASSLGGTVKEQYF